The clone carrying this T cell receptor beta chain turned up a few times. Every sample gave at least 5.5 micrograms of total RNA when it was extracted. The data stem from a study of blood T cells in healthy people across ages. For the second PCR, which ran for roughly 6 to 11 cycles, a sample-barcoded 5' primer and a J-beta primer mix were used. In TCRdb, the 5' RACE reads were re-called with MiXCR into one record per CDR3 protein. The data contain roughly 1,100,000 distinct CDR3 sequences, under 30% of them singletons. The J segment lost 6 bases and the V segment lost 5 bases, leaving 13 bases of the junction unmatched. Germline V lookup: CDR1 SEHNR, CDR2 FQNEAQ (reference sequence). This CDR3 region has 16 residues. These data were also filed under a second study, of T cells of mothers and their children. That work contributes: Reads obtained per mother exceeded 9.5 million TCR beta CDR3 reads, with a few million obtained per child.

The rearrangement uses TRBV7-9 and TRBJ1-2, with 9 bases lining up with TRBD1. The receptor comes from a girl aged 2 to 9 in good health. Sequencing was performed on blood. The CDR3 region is CASSPGTGSTGDGYTF. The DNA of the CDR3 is TGTGCCAGCAGCCCCGGGACAGGGTCGACGGGGGATGGCTACACCTTC.